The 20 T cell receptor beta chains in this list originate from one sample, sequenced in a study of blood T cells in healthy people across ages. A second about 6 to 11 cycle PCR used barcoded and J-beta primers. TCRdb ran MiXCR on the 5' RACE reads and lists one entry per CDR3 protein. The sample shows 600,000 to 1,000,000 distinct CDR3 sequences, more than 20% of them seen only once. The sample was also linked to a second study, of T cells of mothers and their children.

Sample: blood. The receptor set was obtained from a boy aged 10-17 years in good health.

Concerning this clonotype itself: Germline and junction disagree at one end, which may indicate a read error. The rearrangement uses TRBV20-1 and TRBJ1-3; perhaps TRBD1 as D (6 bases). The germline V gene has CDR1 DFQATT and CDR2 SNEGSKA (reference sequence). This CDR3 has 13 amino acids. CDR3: CSALRGTRNTIYF. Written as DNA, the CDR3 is TGTAGTGCCCTAAGGGGGACGAGAAACACCATATATTTT.

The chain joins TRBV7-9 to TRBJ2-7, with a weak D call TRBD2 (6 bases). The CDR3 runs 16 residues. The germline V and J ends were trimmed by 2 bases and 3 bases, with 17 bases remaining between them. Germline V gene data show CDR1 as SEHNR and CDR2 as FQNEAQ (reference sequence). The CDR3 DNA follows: TGTGCCAGCAGCTTATTCCCGGGAGAGACCCACTACGAGCAGTACTTC. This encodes CASSLFPGETHYEQYF.

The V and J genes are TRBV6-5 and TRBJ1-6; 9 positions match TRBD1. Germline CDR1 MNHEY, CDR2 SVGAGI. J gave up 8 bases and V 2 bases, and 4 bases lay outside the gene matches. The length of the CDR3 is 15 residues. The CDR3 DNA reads TGTGCCAGCAGTTACGGGGACAGGGCCGATTCACCCCTCCACTTT. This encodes CASSYGDRADSPLHF.

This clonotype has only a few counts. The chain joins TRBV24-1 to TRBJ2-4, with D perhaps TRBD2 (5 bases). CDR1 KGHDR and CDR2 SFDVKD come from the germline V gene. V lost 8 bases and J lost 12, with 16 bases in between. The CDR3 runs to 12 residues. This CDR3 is CATNDASSYQYF. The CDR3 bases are TGTGCCACCAACGATGCTAGCTCATATCAGTACTTC.

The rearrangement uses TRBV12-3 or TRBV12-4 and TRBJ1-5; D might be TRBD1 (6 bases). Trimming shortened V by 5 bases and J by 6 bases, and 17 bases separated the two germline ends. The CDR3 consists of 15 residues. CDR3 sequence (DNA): TGTGCCAGCAGTGTACATCGAGGGGGAGCTCAGCCCCAGCATTTT. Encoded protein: CASSVHRGGAQPQHF.

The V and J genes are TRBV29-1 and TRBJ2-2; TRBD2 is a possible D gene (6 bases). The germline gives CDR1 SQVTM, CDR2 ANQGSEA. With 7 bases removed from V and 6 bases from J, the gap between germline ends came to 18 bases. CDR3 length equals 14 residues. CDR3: CSAWDSFSAGELFF. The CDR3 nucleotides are TGCAGCGCCTGGGACTCCTTCTCGGCCGGGGAGCTGTTTTTT.

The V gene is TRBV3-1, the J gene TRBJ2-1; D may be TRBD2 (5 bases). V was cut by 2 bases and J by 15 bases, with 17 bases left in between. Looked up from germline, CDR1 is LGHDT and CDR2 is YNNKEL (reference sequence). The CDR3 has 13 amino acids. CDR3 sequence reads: CASSQRTDSIGFF. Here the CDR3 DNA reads TGTGCCAGCAGCCAACGAACGGACTCTATAGGGTTCTTC.

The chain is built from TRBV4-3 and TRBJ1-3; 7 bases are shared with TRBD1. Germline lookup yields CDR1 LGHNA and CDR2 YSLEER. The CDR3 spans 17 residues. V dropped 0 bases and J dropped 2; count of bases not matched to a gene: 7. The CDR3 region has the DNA TGCGCCAGCAGCCAAGATCTGGGGACAGCCACTGGAAACACCATATATTTT. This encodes CASSQDLGTATGNTIYF.

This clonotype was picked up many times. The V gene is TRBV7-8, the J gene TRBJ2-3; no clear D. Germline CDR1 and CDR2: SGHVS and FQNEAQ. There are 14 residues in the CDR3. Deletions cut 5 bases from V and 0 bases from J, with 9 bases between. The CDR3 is CASSPSPSTDTQYF. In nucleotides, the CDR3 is TGTGCCAGCAGCCCCTCCCCCAGCACAGATACGCAGTATTTT.

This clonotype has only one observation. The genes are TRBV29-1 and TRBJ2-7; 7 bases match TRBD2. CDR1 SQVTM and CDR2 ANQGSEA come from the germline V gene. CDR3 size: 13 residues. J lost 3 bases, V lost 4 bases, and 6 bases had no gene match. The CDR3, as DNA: TGCAGCGTTGTGCTTAGCGGGCTCTACGAGCAGTACTTC. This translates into CSVVLSGLYEQYF.

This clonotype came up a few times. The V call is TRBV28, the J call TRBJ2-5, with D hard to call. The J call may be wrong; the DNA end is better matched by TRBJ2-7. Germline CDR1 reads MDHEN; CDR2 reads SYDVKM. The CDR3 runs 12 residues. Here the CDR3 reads CASSSPSGEQYF. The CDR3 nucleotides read TGTGCCAGCAGCTCCCCATCTGGCGAGCAGTACTTC.

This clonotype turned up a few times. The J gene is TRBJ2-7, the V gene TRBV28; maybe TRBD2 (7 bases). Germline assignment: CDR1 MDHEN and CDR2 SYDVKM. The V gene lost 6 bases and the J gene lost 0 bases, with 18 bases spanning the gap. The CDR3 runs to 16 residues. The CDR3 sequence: CASRGGGAGNSYEQYF. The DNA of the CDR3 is TGTGCCAGCAGAGGGGGGGGGGCCGGCAACTCCTACGAGCAGTACTTC.

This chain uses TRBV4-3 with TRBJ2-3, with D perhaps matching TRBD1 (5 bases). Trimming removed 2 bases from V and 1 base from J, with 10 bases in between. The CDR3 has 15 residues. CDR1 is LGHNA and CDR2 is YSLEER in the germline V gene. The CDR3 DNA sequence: TGCGCCAGCAGCCAAAGGGCGACAGGCACAGATACGCAGTATTTT. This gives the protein CASSQRATGTDTQYF.

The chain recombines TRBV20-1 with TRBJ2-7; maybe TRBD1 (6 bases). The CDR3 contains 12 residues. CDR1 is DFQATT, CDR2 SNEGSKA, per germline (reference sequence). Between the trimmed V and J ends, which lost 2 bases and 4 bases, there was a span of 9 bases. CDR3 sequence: CSARTGWYEQYF. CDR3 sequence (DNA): TGCAGTGCTAGAACAGGGTGGTACGAGCAGTACTTC.

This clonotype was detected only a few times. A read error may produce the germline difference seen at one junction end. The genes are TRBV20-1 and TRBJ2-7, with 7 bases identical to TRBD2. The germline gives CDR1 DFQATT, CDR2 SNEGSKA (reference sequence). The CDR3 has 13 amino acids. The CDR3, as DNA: TGCAGTGCCAGAGGGCTAGCGGACTACGAGCAGTACTTC. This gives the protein CSARGLADYEQYF.

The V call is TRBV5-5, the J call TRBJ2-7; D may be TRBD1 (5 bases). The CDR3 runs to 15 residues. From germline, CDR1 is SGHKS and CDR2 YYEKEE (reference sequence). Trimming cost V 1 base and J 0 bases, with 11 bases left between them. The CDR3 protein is CASSLYRQSSYEQYF. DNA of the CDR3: TGTGCCAGCAGCTTGTACAGGCAAAGCTCCTACGAGCAGTACTTC.

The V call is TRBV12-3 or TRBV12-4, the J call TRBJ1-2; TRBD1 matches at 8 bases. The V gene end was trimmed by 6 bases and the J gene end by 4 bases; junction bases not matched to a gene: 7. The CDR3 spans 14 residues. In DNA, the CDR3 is TGTGCCAGCAGCCCGACAGGGGAACTCTATGGCTACACCTTC. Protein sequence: CASSPTGELYGYTF.

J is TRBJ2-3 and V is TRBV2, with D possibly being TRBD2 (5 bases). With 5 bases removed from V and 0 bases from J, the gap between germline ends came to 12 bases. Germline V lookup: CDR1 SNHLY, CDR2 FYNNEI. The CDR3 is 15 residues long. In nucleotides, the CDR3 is TGTGCCAGCAGTAATGAGGGAACTAGCACAGATACGCAGTATTTT. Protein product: CASSNEGTSTDTQYF.

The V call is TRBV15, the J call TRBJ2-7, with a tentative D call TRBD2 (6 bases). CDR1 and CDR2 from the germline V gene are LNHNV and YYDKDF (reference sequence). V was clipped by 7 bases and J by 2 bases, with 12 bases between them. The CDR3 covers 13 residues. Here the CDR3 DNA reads TGTGCCACCAAAACGGCGGGAACCTACGAGCAGTACTTC. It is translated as CATKTAGTYEQYF.

For the CDR3, the DNA is TGTGCCAGCAGCTTAAATCTAGGGTTTAATGAAAAACTGTTTTTT. Translation: CASSLNLGFNEKLFF. The chain combines TRBV7-2 with TRBJ1-4; D unresolved. CDR3 length: 15 residues. V shed 2 bases and J shed 4 bases, with 11 bases lying between them. Germline assignment: CDR1 SGHTA and CDR2 FQGNSA.